This T cell receptor (beta chain) was profiled in a study of cytomegalovirus exposure and HLA in healthy donors. About the study: Some 85 million unique TCRs, all from HLA-typed donors, were included in an early release of the data.

Study observations and caveats: Cytomegalovirus-associated status was assigned to about 160 TCR beta chains.

Worth noting for this clone: Its specificity is unknown.

Germline trimming cut 4 bases from V and 3 bases from J; bases unmatched to any gene: 5. Germline assignment: CDR1 LGHNA and CDR2 YNFKEQ. The CDR3 length is 14 residues. PCR involved 60 Vbeta and 13 Jbeta primers. In the original analysis: Per a later analysis, the number of unique TCR beta chains was approximately 73 million, of which about 11 million were shared. TCRdb keeps only in-frame clones here, not all; method: immunoSEQ multiplex PCR. The DNA was the basis for D and trimming; V, J and clone size are from that table. The data show 150,000 to 200,000 clones, around four fifths seen once. Sequences were obtained from PBMCs. This chain joins TRBV4-2 and TRBJ2-5, with 7 bases matching TRBD2. The source is a female donor in good health and CMV-seronegative. The CDR3 DNA follows: TGTGCCAGCAGCCCAAGCGGGAAGAAAGAGACCCAGTACTTC. Translation gives CASSPSGKKETQYF.